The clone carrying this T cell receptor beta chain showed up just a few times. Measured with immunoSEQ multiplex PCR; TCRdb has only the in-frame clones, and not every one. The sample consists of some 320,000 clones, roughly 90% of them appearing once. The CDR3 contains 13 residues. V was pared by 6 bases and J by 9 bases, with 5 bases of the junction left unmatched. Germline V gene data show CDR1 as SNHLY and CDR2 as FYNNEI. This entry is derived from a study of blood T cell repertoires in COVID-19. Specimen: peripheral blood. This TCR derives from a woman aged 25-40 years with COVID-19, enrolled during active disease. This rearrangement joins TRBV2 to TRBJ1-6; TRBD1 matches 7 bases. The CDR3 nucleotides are TGTGCCAGCAGCAGACAGGGTGGTTCACCCCTCCACTTT. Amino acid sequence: CASSRQGGSPLHF.